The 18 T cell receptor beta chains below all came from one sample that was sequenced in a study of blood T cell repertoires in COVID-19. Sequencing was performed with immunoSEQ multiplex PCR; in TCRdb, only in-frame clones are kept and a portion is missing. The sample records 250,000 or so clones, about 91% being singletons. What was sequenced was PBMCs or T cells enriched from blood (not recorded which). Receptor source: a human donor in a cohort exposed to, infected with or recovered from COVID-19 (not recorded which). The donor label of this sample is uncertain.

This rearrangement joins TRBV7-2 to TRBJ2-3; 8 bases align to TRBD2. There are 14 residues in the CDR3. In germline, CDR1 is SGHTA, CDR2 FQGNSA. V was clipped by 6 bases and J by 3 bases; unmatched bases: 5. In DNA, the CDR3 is TGTGCCAGCAGGGACCGGGGGGGAACAGATACGCAGTATTTT. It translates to CASRDRGGTDTQYF.

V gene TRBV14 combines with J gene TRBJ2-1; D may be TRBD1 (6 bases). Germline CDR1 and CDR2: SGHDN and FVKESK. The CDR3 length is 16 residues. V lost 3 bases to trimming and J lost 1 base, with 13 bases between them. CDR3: CASSQDRDTSYNEQFF. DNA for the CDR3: TGTGCCAGCAGCCAGGACCGGGACACTTCCTACAATGAGCAGTTCTTC.

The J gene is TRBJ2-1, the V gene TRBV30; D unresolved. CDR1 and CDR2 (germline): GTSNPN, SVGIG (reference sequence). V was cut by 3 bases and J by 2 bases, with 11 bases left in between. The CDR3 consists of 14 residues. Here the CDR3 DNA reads TGTGCCTGGAGCCCTCCAGGAACCTACAATGAGCAGTTCTTC. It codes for CAWSPPGTYNEQFF.

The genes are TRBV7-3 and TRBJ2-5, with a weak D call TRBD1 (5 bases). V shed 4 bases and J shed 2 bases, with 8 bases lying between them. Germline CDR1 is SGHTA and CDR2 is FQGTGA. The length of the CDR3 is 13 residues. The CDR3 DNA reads TGTGCCAGCAGCTCAGGGTGGCAAGAGACCCAGTACTTC. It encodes CASSSGWQETQYF.

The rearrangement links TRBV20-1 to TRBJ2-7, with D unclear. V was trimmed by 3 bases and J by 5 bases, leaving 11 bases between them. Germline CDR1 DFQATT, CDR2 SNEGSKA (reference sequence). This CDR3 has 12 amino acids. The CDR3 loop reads CSASSGPHEQYF. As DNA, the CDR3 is TGCAGTGCTAGTTCTGGGCCCCACGAGCAGTACTTC.

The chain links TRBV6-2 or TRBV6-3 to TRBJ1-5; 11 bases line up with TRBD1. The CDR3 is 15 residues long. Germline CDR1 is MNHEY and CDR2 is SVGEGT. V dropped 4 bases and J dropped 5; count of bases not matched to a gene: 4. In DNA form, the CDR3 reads TGTGCCAGCAGTTCCGGACAGGGGGCTTATCAGCCCCAGCATTTT. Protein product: CASSSGQGAYQPQHF.

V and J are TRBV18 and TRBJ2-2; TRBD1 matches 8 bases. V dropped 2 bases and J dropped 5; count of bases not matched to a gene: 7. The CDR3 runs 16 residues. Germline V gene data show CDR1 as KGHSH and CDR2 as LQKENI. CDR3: CASSPSRGQGTGELFF. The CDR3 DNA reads TGTGCCAGCTCACCAAGCAGGGGGCAGGGAACCGGGGAGCTGTTTTTT. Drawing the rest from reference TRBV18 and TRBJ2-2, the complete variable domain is NAGVMQNPRHLVRRRGQEARLRCSPMKGHSHVYWYRQLPEEGLKFMVYLQKENIIDESGMPKERFSAEFPKEGPSILRIQQVVRGDSAAYFCASSPSRGQGTGELFFGEGSRLTVL.

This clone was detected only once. The DNA of the CDR3 is TGCAGCGCCTCCGACAGGGGTGGCTACACCTTC. It translates to CSASDRGGYTF. The chain is built from TRBV29-1 and TRBJ1-2; 8 nucleotides agree with TRBD1. CDR3 size: 11 residues. The germline CDR1 and CDR2 sequences are SQVTM and ANQGSEA. The V and J ends lost 7 bases and 7 bases, in that order; junction bases with no gene match: 5.

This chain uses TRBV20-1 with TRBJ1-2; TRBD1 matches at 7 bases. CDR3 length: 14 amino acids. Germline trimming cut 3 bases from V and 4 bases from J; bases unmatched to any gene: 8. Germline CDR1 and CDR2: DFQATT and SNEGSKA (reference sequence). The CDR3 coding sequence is TGCAGTGCTAGTAGTGGGACAGAGGGCTATGGCTACACCTTC. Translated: CSASSGTEGYGYTF.

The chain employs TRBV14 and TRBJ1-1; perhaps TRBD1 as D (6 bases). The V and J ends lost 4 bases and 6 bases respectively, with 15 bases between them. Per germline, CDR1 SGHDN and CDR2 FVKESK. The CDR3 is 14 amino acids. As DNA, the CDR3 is TGTGCCAGCAGCCCCCGGGGACACGGGTCTGAAGCTTTCTTT. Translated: CASSPRGHGSEAFF.

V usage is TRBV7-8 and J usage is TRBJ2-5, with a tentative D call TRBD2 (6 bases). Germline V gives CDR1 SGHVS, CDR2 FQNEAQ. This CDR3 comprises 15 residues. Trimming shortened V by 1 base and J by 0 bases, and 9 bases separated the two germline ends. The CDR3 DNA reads TGTGCCAGCAGCTTAGAGTGGGGGGACCAAGAGACCCAGTACTTC. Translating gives CASSLEWGDQETQYF.

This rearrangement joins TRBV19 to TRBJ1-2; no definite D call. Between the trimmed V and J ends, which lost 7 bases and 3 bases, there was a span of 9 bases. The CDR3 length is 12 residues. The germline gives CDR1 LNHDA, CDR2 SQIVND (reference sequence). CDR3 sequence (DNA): TGTGCCAGTAACCCGGGGTACTATGGCTACACCTTC. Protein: CASNPGYYGYTF.

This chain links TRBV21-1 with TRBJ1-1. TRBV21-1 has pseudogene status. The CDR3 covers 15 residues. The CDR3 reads CASSDSVPRCTEAFF. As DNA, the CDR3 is TGTGCCAGCAGCGACTCAGTACCGAGGTGCACTGAAGCTTTCTTT.

Written as DNA, the CDR3 is TGTGCCAGCAGCCAAACCCCGAGCGGGATGGTTTACACTGAAGCTTTCTTT. Translation: CASSQTPSGMVYTEAFF. The chain carries TRBV3-1 (or the pseudogene TRBV3-2) and TRBJ1-1; no clear D. Germline V gene sequence: CDR1 LGHDT, CDR2 YNNKEL (reference sequence). The CDR3 is 17 residues long. Trimming took off 2 bases at V and 3 bases at J, with 19 bases between the two ends.

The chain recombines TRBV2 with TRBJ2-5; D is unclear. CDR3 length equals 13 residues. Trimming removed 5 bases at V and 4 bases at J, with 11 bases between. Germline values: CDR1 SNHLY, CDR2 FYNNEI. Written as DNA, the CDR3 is TGTGCCAGCAGTCGTAGTCCCCCAGAGACCCAGTACTTC. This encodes CASSRSPPETQYF.

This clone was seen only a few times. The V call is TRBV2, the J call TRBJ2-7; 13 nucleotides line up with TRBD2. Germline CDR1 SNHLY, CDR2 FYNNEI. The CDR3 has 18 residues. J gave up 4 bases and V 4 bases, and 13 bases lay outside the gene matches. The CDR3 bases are TGTGCCAGCAGTGCCGCCGGGACTAGCGGGGTTAGTAGGTACGAGCAGTACTTC. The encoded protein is CASSAAGTSGVSRYEQYF.

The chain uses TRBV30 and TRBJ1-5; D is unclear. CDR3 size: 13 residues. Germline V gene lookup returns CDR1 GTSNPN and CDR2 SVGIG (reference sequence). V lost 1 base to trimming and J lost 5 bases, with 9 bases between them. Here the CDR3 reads CAWSGGNHQPQHF. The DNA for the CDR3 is TGTGCCTGGAGTGGAGGGAATCATCAGCCCCAGCATTTT.

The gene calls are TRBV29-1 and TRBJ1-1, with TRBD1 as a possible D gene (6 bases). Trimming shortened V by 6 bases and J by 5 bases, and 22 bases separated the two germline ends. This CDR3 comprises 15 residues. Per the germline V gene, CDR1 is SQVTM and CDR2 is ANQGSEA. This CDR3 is CSVEGGFLTRTEAFF. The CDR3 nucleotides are TGCAGCGTAGAGGGGGGGTTTCTGACGAGGACTGAAGCTTTCTTT.